The 4 T cell receptor beta chains presented below share a single source sample, sequenced in a study of blood T cell repertoires in COVID-19. Data came from immunoSEQ multiplex PCR; TCRdb stores just in-frame clones and leaves some out. The table has hundreds of thousands of clones, around 89% seen once. Sequencing was done on a sample of PBMCs or T cells enriched from blood (not recorded which). The source is a woman in her thirties or forties with acute COVID-19.

The chain's CDR3 is CASRLVGGASTDTQYF. The CDR3 nucleotides read TGTGCCAGCAGATTGGTGGGCGGGGCTAGCACAGATACGCAGTATTTT. J is TRBJ2-3 and V is TRBV27; D may be TRBD2 (6 bases). Trimming removed 6 bases from V and 0 bases from J, with 16 bases in between. The V gene's germline CDR1 is MNHEY and CDR2 SMNVEV (reference sequence). CDR3 length: 16 residues.

The V and J genes are TRBV11-1 and TRBJ2-3; perhaps TRBD1 as D (6 bases). This CDR3 is built from 11 residues. Germline values: CDR1 SGHAT, CDR2 FQDESV (reference sequence). Trimming removed 8 bases from V and 7 bases from J, with 10 bases in between. Here the CDR3 DNA reads TGTGCCAGCGGGGACAAGCATACGCAGTATTTT. This sequence encodes CASGDKHTQYF.

This chain uses TRBV27 with TRBJ1-6; D might be TRBD1 (6 bases). From germline, CDR1 is MNHEY and CDR2 SMNVEV (reference sequence). The V gene lost 3 bases and the J gene lost 5 bases, with 11 bases spanning the gap. This CDR3 region has 15 residues. The CDR3 here is CASSFQQGHNSPLHF. CDR3 bases: TGTGCCAGCAGTTTCCAACAGGGACATAATTCACCCCTCCACTTT.

As DNA, the CDR3 is TGTGCCAGCAGTTTGCAGGGGGCGGGAGAACGGAATGAGCAGTTCTTC. Translated, it gives CASSLQGAGERNEQFF. The J gene is TRBJ2-1, the V gene TRBV27, with TRBD1 as a possible D gene (8 bases). CDR1 and CDR2 from the germline V gene are MNHEY and SMNVEV (reference sequence). The CDR3 has 16 amino acids. V gave up 3 bases and J gave up 7 bases, with 19 bases separating them.